The 29 T cell receptor beta chains below were found in one sample sequenced in a study of molecular identifiers for immune sequencing clone quantification. TCRdb called the PCR reads again in MiXCR, with one record for every CDR3 protein. The sample includes roughly 55,000 distinct CDR3 sequences, roughly 36% of them seen just once. Sequenced material: naive CD8+ T cells from blood, with Jurkat cell RNA spiked in. Sample subset: FACS-sorted CD8+CD4-CCR7+CD45RA+ naive T cells. These receptors originate from a human donor in good health. Some libraries in this study had Jurkat cell RNA spiked in.

J is TRBJ2-5 and V is TRBV28; 7 bases are shared with TRBD2. Germline trimming cut 2 bases from V and 0 bases from J; bases unmatched to any gene: 6. This CDR3 comprises 16 residues. From germline, CDR1 is MDHEN and CDR2 SYDVKM. CDR3 coding DNA: TGTGCCAGCAGTTTAGCTAGCGGAGTGTACCAAGAGACCCAGTACTTC. As protein: CASSLASGVYQETQYF.

This clonotype has ten or more counts. The chain has TRBV28 and TRBJ2-5; perhaps D is TRBD1 or TRBD2 (5 bases each). The V gene's germline CDR1 is MDHEN and CDR2 SYDVKM. The CDR3 sequence is 15 residues long. Deletions cut 5 bases from V and 9 bases from J, with 22 bases between. The CDR3 nucleotides read TGTGCCAGCAGTCCCCCTGACAGAACTAGAGGGGCCCAGTACTTC. Residues: CASSPPDRTRGAQYF. Drawing the rest from reference TRBV28 and TRBJ2-5, the complete variable domain is DVKVTQSSRYLVKRTGEKVFLECVQDMDHENMFWYRQDPGLGLRLIYFSYDVKMKEKGDIPEGYSVSREKKERFSLILESASTNQTSMYLCASSPPDRTRGAQYFGPGTRLLVL.

The chain carries TRBV6-5 and TRBJ1-1; D gene unclear. CDR1 and CDR2 from the germline V gene are MNHEY and SVGAGI. The CDR3 has 14 residues. V gave up 7 bases and J gave up 0 bases, with 12 bases separating them. The CDR3 DNA is TGTGCCAGCATCTGGGATTCAATGAACACTGAAGCTTTCTTT. It yields the protein CASIWDSMNTEAFF.

Many counts were recorded for this clonotype. The chain couples TRBV28 to TRBJ2-3, with D hard to call. Per the germline V gene, CDR1 is MDHEN and CDR2 is SYDVKM. V was clipped by 6 bases and J by 4 bases, with 11 bases between them. The CDR3 contains 13 residues. This CDR3 reads CASSIALADTQYF. For the CDR3, the DNA is TGTGCCAGCAGCATTGCGCTAGCAGATACGCAGTATTTT.

On this clonotype itself: A much more abundant neighbour one base away suggests this may be a read error. The chain joins TRBV7-2 to TRBJ2-1; 8 bases are shared with TRBD2. J lost 9 bases, V lost 8 bases, and 18 bases had no gene match. Germline CDR1 reads SGHTA; CDR2 reads FQGNSA. CDR3 length: 16 residues. The CDR3 region is CASEPSSGRFLAEQFF. In nucleotides, the CDR3 is TGTGCCAGCGAGCCCTCTAGCGGGCGCTTTCTCGCTGAGCAGTTCTTC.

This clonotype came up many times. This rearrangement joins TRBV25-1 to TRBJ2-7; tentatively, D is TRBD1 or TRBD2 (5 bases each). The V gene lost 7 bases and the J gene lost 2 bases, with 12 bases spanning the gap. The germline CDR1 and CDR2 sequences are MGHDK and SYGVNS. CDR3 size: 13 residues. CDR3: CASTGTATYEQYF. The DNA for the CDR3 is TGTGCCAGCACCGGGACGGCAACCTACGAGCAGTACTTC.

This clonotype showed up many times. This chain uses TRBV5-6 with TRBJ2-3, with D perhaps TRBD2 (6 bases). With 4 bases removed from V and 2 bases from J, the gap between germline ends came to 17 bases. Germline CDR1 is SGHDT and CDR2 is YYEEEE. This CDR3 is 16 amino acids long. In nucleotides, the CDR3 is TGTGCCAGCAGCCGAGGGACTTTACAAACCACAGATACGCAGTATTTT. The encoded protein is CASSRGTLQTTDTQYF.

As regards this clonotype: One junction end disagrees with the germline gene, perhaps due to a read error. The chain joins TRBV4-1 to TRBJ1-1; 9 nucleotides agree with TRBD1. CDR3 size: 17 residues. Germline lookup yields CDR1 MGHRA and CDR2 YSYEKL. This CDR3 reads CASSQLTGGAGNTDAFF. The CDR3 DNA reads TGCGCCAGCAGCCAGCTCACAGGGGGCGCCGGGAACACTGACGCTTTCTTT.

This clonotype was picked up many times. CDR3 region: CASSLDGGRGTETQYF. The CDR3 region has the DNA TGTGCCAGCAGCCTGGATGGCGGGAGAGGTACAGAGACCCAGTACTTC. The J gene is TRBJ2-5, the V gene TRBV21-1; the tabulated D call, TRBD2, remains unverified against the DNA. TRBV21-1 corresponds to a pseudogene. This CDR3 contains 16 residues.

As to this clonotype: A read error is possible here, since a much larger clone lies one base away. V gene TRBV28 combines with J gene TRBJ2-7; 11 bases map to TRBD2. CDR1 is MDHEN, CDR2 SYDVKM, per germline. The CDR3 extends over 18 amino acids. The CDR3 spells CASSLPGLAGGNSYEQHF. CDR3 sequence (DNA): TGTGCCAGCAGTTTGCCGGGGCTAGCGGGAGGCAACTCCTACGAGCAGCACTTC. The full variable domain, rest sourced from reference TRBV28 and TRBJ2-7, is DVKVTQSSRYLVKRTGEKVFLECVQDMDHENMFWYRQDPGLGLRLIYFSYDVKMKEKGDIPEGYSVSREKKERFSLILESASTNQTSMYLCASSLPGLAGGNSYEQHFGPGTRLTVT.

With respect to this clonotype: Without the conserved terminal phenylalanine or tryptophan, this CDR3 likely stems from a read error. It is unclear where the CDR3 begins or ends on the DNA, so no DNA is shown, and the CDR3 is as TCRdb lists it. This chain uses TRBV5-3 with TRBJ2-2. TRBV5-3 is placed among ORFs of uncertain function. The CDR3 has 14 amino acids, counting both end residues. The CDR3: CASSWGLPPGELLL.

As to this clonotype: A much larger clone differs by one base, so this may be a read error. The chain is built from TRBV6-5 and TRBJ1-5; D may be TRBD1 (5 bases). This CDR3 spans 13 amino acids. V dropped 4 bases and J dropped 7 bases, with 11 bases sitting between them. Germline CDR1 and CDR2: MNHEY and SVGAGI. CDR3: CASSFGALQPQHF. In DNA form, the CDR3 reads TGTGCCAGCAGTTTCGGGGCACTACAGCCCCAGCATTTT.

This clonotype was detected only once. The rearrangement joins TRBV19 to TRBJ1-1; TRBD1 might be the D (5 bases). V was trimmed by 1 base and J by 1 base, leaving 7 bases between them. CDR3 length equals 14 residues. Germline V gene data show CDR1 as LNHDA and CDR2 as SQIVND (reference sequence). The CDR3 sequence: CASSIGQSNTEAFF. Here the CDR3 DNA reads TGTGCCAGTAGTATAGGACAGTCGAACACTGAAGCTTTCTTT.

This clonotype was seen many times. The genes are TRBV28 and TRBJ2-7, with D perhaps TRBD1 (7 bases). The germline V gene has CDR1 MDHEN and CDR2 SYDVKM. Deletions cut 3 bases from V and 7 bases from J, with 19 bases between. CDR3 length equals 15 residues. CDR3 region: CASSFLTGIGGEQYF. For the CDR3, the DNA is TGTGCCAGCAGTTTCCTGACAGGGATAGGGGGGGAGCAGTACTTC. The whole variable domain, remainder taken from reference TRBV28 and TRBJ2-7, is DVKVTQSSRYLVKRTGEKVFLECVQDMDHENMFWYRQDPGLGLRLIYFSYDVKMKEKGDIPEGYSVSREKKERFSLILESASTNQTSMYLCASSFLTGIGGEQYFGPGTRLTVT.

This clonotype was observed many times. V and J are TRBV4-3 and TRBJ2-3; D may be TRBD1 (5 bases). CDR1 is LGHNA and CDR2 is YSLEER in the germline V gene. This CDR3 region has 12 residues. Trimming shortened V by 2 bases and J by 5 bases, and 5 bases separated the two germline ends. This CDR3 reads CASSQRGDTQYF. In DNA, the CDR3 is TGCGCCAGCAGCCAAAGGGGAGATACGCAGTATTTT.

About this clonotype itself: A read error may be the cause here, since a much bigger clone is one base away. The chain has TRBV2 and TRBJ1-3, with D tentatively TRBD1 (6 bases). Germline CDR1 reads SNHLY; CDR2 reads FYNNEI. The CDR3 loop spans 15 amino acids. CDR3 region: CASTWDTSSGNPIYF. Written as DNA, the CDR3 is TGTGCCAGCACCTGGGACACCAGCTCTGGAAACCCCATATATTTT.

To note about this clonotype: With a much larger clone just one base away, this may be a read error. The rearrangement links TRBV28 to TRBJ2-7, with D perhaps matching TRBD1 or TRBD2 (5 bases each). The CDR3 consists of 14 residues. The germline V gene has CDR1 MDHEN and CDR2 SYDVKM. The CDR3 loop reads CARSPGLVVYEQYF. In DNA, the CDR3 is TGTGCCCGCAGTCCGGGGCTCGTCGTCTACGAGCAGTACTTC.

A remark on this clonotype: Just one base apart from a much larger clone, this may be a read error. The V gene is TRBV27, the J gene TRBJ2-5; perhaps D is TRBD1 or TRBD2 (6 bases each). Germline values: CDR1 MNHEY, CDR2 SMNVEV (reference sequence). The CDR3 is 16 amino acids. CDR3 DNA sequence: TGTGCCAGCAGCCGAGCGGGCAGGGGCAGCCAAGCGACCCAGTACTTC. Translation gives CASSRAGRGSQATQYF.

This clonotype showed up just a few times. The chain combines TRBV14 with TRBJ2-5; D is possibly TRBD1 (6 bases). Looked up from germline, CDR1 is SGHDN and CDR2 is FVKESK. CDR3 length: 13 amino acids. V was shortened by 6 bases and J by 5 bases, with 13 bases between the two germline ends. This CDR3 is CASSIWGRETQYF. The CDR3 region has the DNA TGTGCCAGCAGTATTTGGGGGCGCGAGACCCAGTACTTC.

Concerning this clonotype: An end of the junction differs from the germline gene, which may be a read error. The rearrangement joins TRBV13 to TRBJ2-7, with 8 positions matching TRBD2. The CDR3 is made up of 17 amino acids. Germline CDR1 and CDR2: PRHDT and FYEKMQ (reference sequence). The CDR3: CASSPRPSGSVSYGQYF. The CDR3 DNA follows: TGTGCCAGCAGCCCTCGGCCCAGCGGGAGTGTCTCCTACGGGCAGTACTTC.

The chain is built from TRBV4-3 and TRBJ2-3; 7 nucleotides match TRBD1. The CDR3 loop spans 16 amino acids. CDR1 is LGHNA, CDR2 YSLEER, per germline. Trimming took 4 bases from V and 1 from J; bases not matched to a gene: 8. This CDR3 reads CASSPRGRLRTDTQYF. In DNA form, the CDR3 reads TGCGCCAGCAGCCCTAGGGGGCGCCTACGCACAGATACGCAGTATTTT.

The gene calls are TRBV5-4 and TRBJ2-6; D remains ambiguous. This CDR3 has 13 residues. The germline V and J ends were trimmed by 4 bases and 4 bases, with 6 bases remaining between them. CDR1 and CDR2 from the germline V gene are SGHNT and YYREEE (reference sequence). CDR3 in amino acids: CASSRVGANVLTF. CDR3 sequence (DNA): TGTGCCAGCAGCCGCGTAGGGGCCAACGTCCTGACTTTC.

CDR3: CASSYTVMSSQYF. For the CDR3, the DNA is TGTGCCAGCAGTTACACGGTGATGAGCAGTCAGTACTTC. The J gene is TRBJ2-4, the V gene TRBV6-2 or TRBV6-3; D is undetermined. Germline lookup yields CDR1 MNHEY and CDR2 SVGEGT. Trimming left V 2 bases short and J 12 bases short, with 14 bases between. The CDR3 is 13 amino acids.

About this clonotype: Given a much more abundant clone one base away, this may be a read error. The chain couples TRBV7-3 to TRBJ1-1; tentative D call: TRBD1 (6 bases). This CDR3 is built from 13 residues. Germline lookup yields CDR1 SGHTA and CDR2 FQGTGA. Trimming cost V 5 bases and J 6 bases, with 13 bases left between them. This CDR3 reads CASSKTGPPEAFF. The CDR3 nucleotides are TGTGCCAGCAGCAAAACAGGGCCCCCTGAAGCTTTCTTT. Combining the CDR3 with reference TRBV7-3 and TRBJ1-1 gives the whole variable domain GAGVSQTPSNKVTEKGKYVELRCDPISGHTALYWYRQSLGQGPEFLIYFQGTGAADDSGLPNDRFFAVRPEGSVSTLKIQRTERGDSAVYLCASSKTGPPEAFFGQGTRLTVV.

This clonotype appeared many times. The gene calls are TRBV25-1 and TRBJ2-7; 8 nucleotides align to TRBD1. The CDR3 is 14 amino acids. Germline V gene sequence: CDR1 MGHDK, CDR2 SYGVNS. V dropped 6 bases and J dropped 6; count of bases not matched to a gene: 10. This CDR3 is CASRTPGQEGEQYF. As DNA, the CDR3 is TGTGCCAGCAGGACACCGGGACAGGAGGGCGAGCAGTACTTC.

This clonotype showed up just a few times. J is TRBJ1-5 and V is TRBV12-3 or TRBV12-4; D might be TRBD1 (6 bases). V was shortened by 7 bases and J by 2 bases, with 15 bases between the two germline ends. This CDR3 comprises 15 residues. This CDR3 reads CASTPDSRGNQPQHF. The CDR3 bases are TGTGCCAGCACCCCGGACAGCAGAGGCAATCAGCCCCAGCATTTT.

This clonotype appeared a few times. V and J are TRBV6-6 and TRBJ1-5; 7 bases fit TRBD1. Per the germline V gene, CDR1 is MNHNY and CDR2 is SVGAGI (reference sequence). The ends lost 8 bases at V and 4 bases at J; junction bases unmatched: 2. This CDR3 has 12 amino acids. CDR3 amino acids: CASLQGNQPQHF. CDR3 in DNA: TGTGCCAGCCTACAGGGGAATCAGCCCCAGCATTTT.

This clonotype has just a few counts. The chain carries TRBV7-9 and TRBJ2-7; no clear D gene. This CDR3 is built from 16 residues. The germline gives CDR1 SEHNR, CDR2 FQNEAQ (reference sequence). The V and J ends lost 4 bases and 2 bases respectively, with 18 bases between them. The CDR3 spells CASSSGFGKRAYEQYF. CDR3 sequence (DNA): TGTGCCAGCAGCTCCGGTTTTGGGAAACGGGCCTACGAGCAGTACTTC.

About this clonotype itself: The junction departs from the called germline gene at one end, perhaps through a read error. The V gene is TRBV29-1, the J gene TRBJ1-5; no firm D call. Germline assignment: CDR1 SQVTM and CDR2 ANQGSEA. This CDR3 is 13 amino acids long. DNA of the CDR3: TGCAGCGTCCCCCTAGGTAACAATCAGCCCCAGCTTTTT. Protein sequence: CSVPLGNNQPQLF.